Shown below are 31 T cell receptor beta chains from a single sample sequenced in a study of monozygotic twins with cystic fibrosis. Produced via immunoSEQ multiplex PCR; TCRdb's table is partial and in-frame only. This repertoire shows 13,000 to 15,000 clones, 85% found once; its top ten account for roughly 1%. Sequencing was done on a sample of blood. Receptors originate from a boy between 10 and 17 years old with cystic fibrosis.

This chain joins TRBV5-1 and TRBJ2-7; no firm D call. The germline V and J ends were trimmed by 4 bases and 4 bases, with 12 bases remaining between them. The CDR3 extends over 13 amino acids. The germline V gene has CDR1 SGHRS and CDR2 YFSETQ. The DNA for the CDR3 is TGCGCCAGCAGCCTGACTGGGGTTTACGAGCAGTACTTC. Translated, it gives CASSLTGVYEQYF.

The rearrangement links TRBV2 to TRBJ2-7, with D possibly matching TRBD2 (7 bases). Per the germline V gene, CDR1 is SNHLY and CDR2 is FYNNEI. The CDR3 is 14 residues long. Trimming took 7 bases from V and 4 from J, leaving 17 bases between them. CDR3 bases: TGTGCCAGCAAGGGGGGGGCCAACCCGTACGAGCAGTACTTC. It encodes CASKGGANPYEQYF.

The J gene is TRBJ1-1, the V gene TRBV5-1; a weak D match, TRBD1 (5 bases). This CDR3 region has 14 residues. The germline V gene encodes CDR1 SGHRS and CDR2 YFSETQ. V was shortened by 0 bases and J by 6 bases, with 12 bases between the two germline ends. In DNA form, the CDR3 reads TGCGCCAGCAGCTTGGAGTTGAGGGACGCTGAAGCTTTCTTT. Translation: CASSLELRDAEAFF.

The chain employs TRBV13 and TRBJ1-1; D is ambiguous. This CDR3 is 16 amino acids long. Germline values: CDR1 PRHDT, CDR2 FYEKMQ (reference sequence). The V gene lost 2 bases and the J gene lost 0 bases, with 13 bases spanning the gap. The CDR3 DNA is TGTGCCAGCAGCTTAAGTTTTTCGAGTATGAACACTGAAGCTTTCTTT. It specifies CASSLSFSSMNTEAFF.

The gene calls are TRBV11-2 and TRBJ2-3, with 12 bases that match TRBD2. The V and J ends lost 2 bases and 9 bases, in that order; junction bases with no gene match: 9. Germline V CDR1 and CDR2: SGHAT, FQNNGV. This CDR3 has 16 amino acids. The CDR3 spells CASSLTPSGGADTQYF. The CDR3, as DNA: TGTGCCAGCAGCTTAACCCCTAGCGGGGGGGCCGACACGCAGTATTTT.

This chain links TRBV30 with TRBJ1-2, with 10 nucleotides matching TRBD1. CDR3 length: 14 residues. CDR1 and CDR2 from the germline V gene are GTSNPN and SVGIG (reference sequence). The V and J ends lost 3 bases and 8 bases, in that order; junction bases with no gene match: 9. DNA for the CDR3: TGTGCCTGGAGCCGGGGACAGGGGATAAGGGGCTACACCTTC. Translating gives CAWSRGQGIRGYTF.

The chain joins TRBV6-1 to TRBJ2-1; D is undetermined. Between the trimmed V and J ends, which lost 1 base and 2 bases, there was a span of 9 bases. Germline loops: CDR1 MNHNS, CDR2 SASEGT. There are 15 residues in the CDR3. This chain's CDR3 is CASSEVPGTYNEQFF. The CDR3 DNA sequence: TGTGCCAGCAGTGAAGTCCCCGGAACCTACAATGAGCAGTTCTTC.

V and J are TRBV5-1 and TRBJ2-5, with 7 bases fitting TRBD2. Unmatched junction bases numbered 9, after V lost 4 bases and J lost 3 bases. The germline V gene encodes CDR1 SGHRS and CDR2 YFSETQ. The length of the CDR3 is 15 residues. The CDR3 DNA reads as TGCGCCAGCAGCACGACTAGCCTTCGGAAAGAGACCCAGTACTTC. Amino acids: CASSTTSLRKETQYF.

This chain connects TRBV10-3 to TRBJ2-7; the D is unclear. Germline V lookup: CDR1 ENHRY, CDR2 SYGVKD. V was cut by 0 bases and J by 5 bases, with 14 bases left in between. The CDR3 runs 15 residues. The CDR3 reads CAISESNRALHEQYF. In DNA, the CDR3 is TGTGCCATCAGTGAGTCTAATAGGGCCCTACACGAGCAGTACTTC.

The chain has TRBV7-9 and TRBJ1-5; no reliable D call. Deletions cut 1 base from V and 0 bases from J, with 1 base between. Germline-derived CDR1 and CDR2 are SEHNR and FQNEAQ (reference sequence). The CDR3 runs 13 residues. The chain's CDR3 is CASSLVSNQPQHF. CDR3 bases: TGTGCCAGCAGCTTAGTTAGCAATCAGCCCCAGCATTTT.

The sample holds one count of this clone. The chain employs TRBV19 and TRBJ2-7, with D uncertain. V was clipped by 5 bases and J by 2 bases, with 13 bases between them. There are 14 residues in the CDR3. Germline V CDR1 and CDR2: LNHDA, SQIVND (reference sequence). The CDR3 sequence: CASSLRFQTYEQYF. The CDR3 nucleotides read TGTGCCAGTAGTCTACGGTTTCAAACCTACGAGCAGTACTTC.

This clone has only a few counts. The DNA for the CDR3 is TGTGCCAGCAGGGCGACAGGGGGATACTATGGCTACACCTTC. It encodes CASRATGGYYGYTF. V is TRBV2 and J is TRBJ1-2, with 9 bases identical to TRBD1. The germline V gene encodes CDR1 SNHLY and CDR2 FYNNEI. The V gene end was trimmed by 6 bases and the J gene end by 3 bases; junction bases not matched to a gene: 5. This CDR3 has 14 residues. Filled out from reference TRBV2 and TRBJ1-2, the complete variable domain reads EPEVTQTPSHQVTQMGQEVILRCVPISNHLYFYWYRQILGQKVEFLVSFYNNEISEKSEIFDDQFSVERPDGSNFTLKIRSTKLEDSAMYFCASRATGGYYGYTFGSGTRLTVV.

The table lists this clone with a few counts. The V and J genes are TRBV2 and TRBJ2-1; TRBD2 might be the D (6 bases). This CDR3 spans 16 amino acids. CDR1 is SNHLY and CDR2 is FYNNEI in the germline V gene. V lost 3 bases to trimming and J lost 7 bases, with 19 bases between them. CDR3 bases: TGTGCCAGCAGTGACGCGGGGCTAGCTAGGGTTAATGAGCAGTTCTTC. It is translated as CASSDAGLARVNEQFF.

This clone has a handful of counts. This CDR3 reads CSARDGYGYTF. CDR3 nucleotides: TGCAGTGCTAGAGATGGGTATGGCTACACCTTC. The chain links TRBV20-1 to TRBJ1-2; the D is unclear. The V end lost 0 bases, the J end lost 5 bases, and 4 bases lay between the germline ends. In germline, CDR1 is DFQATT, CDR2 SNEGSKA (reference sequence). This CDR3 comprises 11 residues.

A few counts support this clone. J is TRBJ2-2 and V is TRBV2, with TRBD2 matching over 7 bases. The CDR3 loop spans 14 amino acids. Trimming removed 7 bases from V and 6 bases from J; junction bases left unmatched: 8. CDR1 is SNHLY and CDR2 is FYNNEI in the germline V gene. CDR3 coding DNA: TGTGCCAGCACCCCGGGACGGGGGGCCGGGGAGCTGTTTTTT. Translated: CASTPGRGAGELFF.

This clone was recorded once. This sequence joins TRBV27 and TRBJ1-1; D not certain. The CDR3 has 13 residues. The ends were cut back, 3 bases at V and 5 bases at J, with 10 bases in the middle. Germline CDR1 reads MNHEY; CDR2 reads SMNVEV (reference sequence). This chain's CDR3 is CASSFRGTTEAFF. The CDR3 coding sequence is TGTGCCAGCAGTTTCCGGGGTACTACTGAAGCTTTCTTT.

J is TRBJ1-5 and V is TRBV2; TRBD1 aligns across 8 bases. Germline V gene sequence: CDR1 SNHLY, CDR2 FYNNEI. This CDR3 region has 15 residues. V gave up 0 bases and J gave up 2 bases; unmatched junction bases: 0. CDR3 sequence reads: CASSEAQGGNQPQHF. CDR3 bases: TGTGCCAGCAGTGAAGCACAGGGGGGCAATCAGCCCCAGCATTTT. Variable domain in full (rest from reference TRBV2 and TRBJ1-5): EPEVTQTPSHQVTQMGQEVILRCVPISNHLYFYWYRQILGQKVEFLVSFYNNEISEKSEIFDDQFSVERPDGSNFTLKIRSTKLEDSAMYFCASSEAQGGNQPQHFGDGTRLSIL.

The rearrangement uses TRBV18 and TRBJ1-1; D is uncertain. The CDR3 consists of 11 residues. V shed 6 bases and J shed 4 bases, with 6 bases lying between them. Germline V CDR1 and CDR2: KGHSH, LQKENI. The CDR3: CASSPGTEAFF. The CDR3 DNA reads TGTGCCAGCTCTCCCGGCACTGAAGCTTTCTTT.

This clone was seen more than once but under ten times. The chain employs TRBV5-1 and TRBJ2-1; D remains unclear. Germline V gene lookup returns CDR1 SGHRS and CDR2 YFSETQ. The CDR3 extends over 13 amino acids. V dropped 1 base and J dropped 7 bases, with 9 bases sitting between them. CDR3 region: CASSLSGLNEQFF. In nucleotides, the CDR3 is TGCGCCAGCAGCTTGTCCGGGTTGAATGAGCAGTTCTTC.

This sequence joins TRBV9 and TRBJ2-7; unclear D gene. CDR3 length: 14 amino acids. V shed 0 bases and J shed 5 bases, with 12 bases lying between them. CDR1 SGDLS and CDR2 YYNGEE come from the germline V gene. CDR3 loop: CASSVDPGQDEQYF. In DNA, the CDR3 is TGTGCCAGCAGCGTAGATCCGGGTCAGGACGAGCAGTACTTC. Supplemented by reference TRBV9 and TRBJ2-7, the full variable domain reads DSGVTQTPKHLITATGQRVTLRCSPRSGDLSVYWYQQSLDQGLQFLIQYYNGEERAKGNILERFSAQQFPDLHSELNLSSLELGDSALYFCASSVDPGQDEQYFGPGTRLTVT.

V is TRBV30 and J is TRBJ1-3, with D perhaps TRBD1 (5 bases). Germline assignment: CDR1 GTSNPN and CDR2 SVGIG (reference sequence). The ends were cut back, 0 bases at V and 0 bases at J, with 24 bases in the middle. The CDR3 sequence is 20 residues long. The CDR3 nucleotides read TGTGCCTGGAGTGTACAGAGACTGGGGCACAGTTACTACTCTGGAAACACCATATATTTT. It translates to CAWSVQRLGHSYYSGNTIYF. Drawing the rest from reference TRBV30 and TRBJ1-3, the complete variable domain is SQTIHQWPATLVQPVGSPLSLECTVEGTSNPNLYWYRQAAGRGLQLLFYSVGIGQISSEVPQNLSASRPQDRQFILSSKKLLLSDSGFYLCAWSVQRLGHSYYSGNTIYFGEGSWLTVV.

This clone was picked up one time. The V and J genes are TRBV28 and TRBJ2-5; D is unresolved. The CDR3 length is 13 residues. Trimming took 5 bases from V and 5 from J, leaving 12 bases between them. Germline V lookup: CDR1 MDHEN, CDR2 SYDVKM. CDR3 nucleotide sequence: TGTGCCAGCAGTCCAGGCCAGACGGAGACCCAGTACTTC. Its translation: CASSPGQTETQYF.

The table lists this clone with a count of one. This chain joins TRBV5-1 and TRBJ2-7; D ambiguous. The germline V and J ends were trimmed by 2 bases and 5 bases, with 14 bases remaining between them. CDR3 size: 14 residues. Germline CDR1 SGHRS, CDR2 YFSETQ. The CDR3 is CASSLSTASHEQYF. CDR3 nucleotides: TGCGCCAGCAGCTTATCTACAGCATCCCACGAGCAGTACTTC.

The chain links TRBV5-1 to TRBJ2-2; D tentatively fits TRBD1 or TRBD2 (6 bases each). Per germline, CDR1 SGHRS and CDR2 YFSETQ. The V gene lost 2 bases and the J gene lost 5 bases, with 13 bases spanning the gap. The CDR3 runs 15 residues. The CDR3 protein is CASSFGGADTGELFF. The CDR3 coding sequence is TGCGCCAGCAGCTTCGGGGGCGCGGATACCGGGGAGCTGTTTTTT. Based on the CDR3 plus reference TRBV5-1 and TRBJ2-2, the full variable domain is KAGVTQTPRYLIKTRGQQVTLSCSPISGHRSVSWYQQTPGQGLQFLFEYFSETQRNKGNFPGRFSGRQFSNSRSEMNVSTLELGDSALYLCASSFGGADTGELFFGEGSRLTVL.

The chain carries TRBV5-6 and TRBJ2-2; D is unclear. CDR1 is SGHDT and CDR2 is YYEEEE in the germline V gene. The CDR3 has 14 residues. Trimming stripped 3 bases from V and 3 bases from J, with 9 bases between. The CDR3 here is CASSWADYTGELFF. The CDR3 bases are TGTGCCAGCAGCTGGGCGGATTACACCGGGGAGCTGTTTTTT.

This rearrangement joins TRBV5-1 to TRBJ1-4; D is perhaps TRBD1 (5 bases). The CDR3 is made up of 18 amino acids. The V gene lost 0 bases and the J gene lost 8 bases, with 23 bases spanning the gap. Germline lookup yields CDR1 SGHRS and CDR2 YFSETQ. As DNA, the CDR3 is TGCGCCAGCAGCTTGGATGGGGACCAAACCGCCCGGGTAGAAAAACTGTTTTTT. Translation: CASSLDGDQTARVEKLFF.

The CDR3 sequence: CASSLVRSRTDTQYF. In nucleotides, the CDR3 is TGTGCCAGCAGCTTAGTACGATCTCGGACAGATACGCAGTATTTT. This sequence joins TRBV7-9 and TRBJ2-3; D is ambiguous. Trimming took 1 base from V and 3 from J, leaving 11 bases between them. Germline V gene lookup returns CDR1 SEHNR and CDR2 FQNEAQ (reference sequence). This CDR3 is built from 15 residues. The full variable domain, completed using reference TRBV7-9 and TRBJ2-3, is DTGVSQNPRHKITKRGQNVTFRCDPISEHNRLYWYRQTLGQGPEFLTYFQNEAQLEKSRLLSDRFSAERPKGSFSTLEIQRTEQGDSAMYLCASSLVRSRTDTQYFGPGTRLTVL.

The sample holds a few counts of this clone. J is TRBJ1-2 and V is TRBV5-1, with 10 positions matching TRBD1. The V gene's germline CDR1 is SGHRS and CDR2 YFSETQ. J gave up 5 bases and V 7 bases, and 11 bases lay outside the gene matches. The CDR3 is 15 residues long. CDR3 sequence reads: CASSLSTGGAYGYTF. CDR3 in DNA: TGCGCCAGCTCTTTGTCGACAGGGGGCGCGTATGGCTACACCTTC.

This clone has just a few counts. The J gene is TRBJ2-7, the V gene TRBV5-1; D gene unclear. CDR1 is SGHRS, CDR2 YFSETQ, per germline. This CDR3 is 13 amino acids long. The germline V and J ends were trimmed by 0 bases and 3 bases, with 7 bases remaining between them. CDR3 region: CASSLDWGYEQYF. The DNA of the CDR3 is TGCGCCAGCAGCTTGGACTGGGGCTACGAGCAGTACTTC.

This chain links TRBV7-6 with TRBJ2-1, with D maybe TRBD1 (6 bases). CDR1 is SGHVS, CDR2 FNYEAQ, per germline. Trimming removed 5 bases from V and 2 bases from J, with 16 bases in between. The CDR3 is 16 residues long. The CDR3 coding sequence is TGTGCCAGCAGCCCGCTAGTCAGGGGCGCCTACAATGAGCAGTTCTTC. Translating it yields CASSPLVRGAYNEQFF.

The chain has TRBV5-1 and TRBJ2-3, with D unresolved. The length of the CDR3 is 16 residues. CDR1 SGHRS and CDR2 YFSETQ come from the germline V gene. The germline V and J ends were trimmed by 0 bases and 0 bases, with 11 bases remaining between them. The CDR3, as DNA: TGCGCCAGCAGCTTGGAGGAAGAGACGAGCACAGATACGCAGTATTTT. Translating gives CASSLEEETSTDTQYF.